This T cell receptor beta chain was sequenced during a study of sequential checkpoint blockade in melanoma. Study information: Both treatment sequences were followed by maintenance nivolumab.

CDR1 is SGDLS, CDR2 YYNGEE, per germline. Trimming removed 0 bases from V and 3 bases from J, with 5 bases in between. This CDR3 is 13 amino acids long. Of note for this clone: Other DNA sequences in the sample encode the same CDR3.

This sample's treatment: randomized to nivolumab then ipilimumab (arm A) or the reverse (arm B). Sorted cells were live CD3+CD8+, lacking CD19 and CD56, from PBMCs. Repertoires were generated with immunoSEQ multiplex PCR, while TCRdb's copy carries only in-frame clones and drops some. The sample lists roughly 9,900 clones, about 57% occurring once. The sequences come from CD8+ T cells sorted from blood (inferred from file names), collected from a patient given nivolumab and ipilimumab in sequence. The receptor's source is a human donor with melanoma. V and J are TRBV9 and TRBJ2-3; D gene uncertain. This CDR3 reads CASSVGGTDTQYF. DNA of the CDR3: TGTGCCAGCAGCGTAGGAGGAACAGATACGCAGTATTTT.